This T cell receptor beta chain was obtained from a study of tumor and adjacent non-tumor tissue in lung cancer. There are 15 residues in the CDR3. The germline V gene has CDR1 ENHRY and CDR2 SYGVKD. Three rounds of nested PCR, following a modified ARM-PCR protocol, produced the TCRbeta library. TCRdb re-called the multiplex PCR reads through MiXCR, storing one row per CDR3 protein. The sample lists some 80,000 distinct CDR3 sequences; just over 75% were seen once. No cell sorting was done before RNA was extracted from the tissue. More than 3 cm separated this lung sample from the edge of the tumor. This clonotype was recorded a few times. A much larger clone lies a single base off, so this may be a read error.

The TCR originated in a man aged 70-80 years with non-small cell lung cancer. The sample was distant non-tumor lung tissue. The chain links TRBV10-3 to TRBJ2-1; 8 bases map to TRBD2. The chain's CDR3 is CAIGERGSSYNEQFF. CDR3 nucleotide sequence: TGTGCCATCGGTGAGCGGGGGAGCTCCTACAATGAGCAGTTCTTC.